These T cell receptor beta chains were read from a single sample in a study of blood T cell repertoires in COVID-19. Profiling relied on immunoSEQ multiplex PCR, and the TCRdb table lists in-frame clones only, not all of them. The sample has 250,000 to 300,000 clones, approximately 85% seen once. The material sequenced was PBMCs or T cells enriched from blood (not recorded which). The receptor source for this set is a woman aged 45-65 years who had recovered from COVID-19. CDR3s include the opening cysteine and the closing phenylalanine or tryptophan. The order of the fields is CDR3 protein, CDR3 DNA, J gene, V gene, clone size, D gene. The D gene is left open where the match is weak. Only part of the rows carry a size: once, few, many, or a class if the clone is expanded.

cdr3_aa: CASSPYTGDNGYTF
cdr3_nt: TGTGCCAGCTCACCATACACAGGGGATAACGGCTACACCTTC
j_call: TRBJ1-2
v_call: TRBV18
clone_size: NA
d_call: TRBD1

cdr3_aa: CASSFDRGRGEAFF
cdr3_nt: TGTGCCAGCAGTTTCGACAGGGGGCGAGGTGAAGCTTTCTTT
j_call: TRBJ1-1
v_call: TRBV28
clone_size: NA
d_call: TRBD1

cdr3_aa: CASSAGFASNTEAFF
cdr3_nt: TGTGCCAGCAGCGCGGGGTTTGCATCGAACACTGAAGCTTTCTTT
j_call: TRBJ1-1
v_call: TRBV5-4
clone_size: NA
d_call: NA

cdr3_aa: CASIREGTPQYF
cdr3_nt: TGTGCCAGCATCCGAGAGGGGACTCCGCAGTATTTT
j_call: TRBJ2-3
v_call: TRBV7-2
clone_size: NA
d_call: NA

cdr3_aa: CASSWSGQIYNEQFF
cdr3_nt: TGTGCCAGCAGCTGGTCGGGACAGATATACAATGAGCAGTTCTTC
j_call: TRBJ2-1
v_call: TRBV5-6
clone_size: NA
d_call: TRBD1

cdr3_aa: CASSPRTGGFNSPLHF
cdr3_nt: TGCGCCAGCAGCCCGCGGACAGGGGGATTTAATTCACCCCTCCACTTT
j_call: TRBJ1-6
v_call: TRBV5-1
clone_size: few
d_call: TRBD1

cdr3_aa: CASSLLTGGLGEKLFF
cdr3_nt: TGCGCCAGCAGCCTGCTAACAGGGGGCCTGGGTGAAAAACTGTTTTTT
j_call: TRBJ1-4
v_call: TRBV4-1
clone_size: once
d_call: TRBD1

cdr3_aa: CASSEGVGTGYGYTF
cdr3_nt: TGTGCCAGCAGTGAAGGCGTAGGGACAGGGTATGGCTACACCTTC
j_call: TRBJ1-2
v_call: TRBV6-1
clone_size: NA
d_call: TRBD1

cdr3_aa: CASSLGAADTQYF
cdr3_nt: TGTGCCAGCAGCTTGGGGGCAGCAGATACGCAGTATTTT
j_call: TRBJ2-3
v_call: TRBV5-5
clone_size: NA
d_call: NA

cdr3_aa: CASSKKQGALSPGTQYF
cdr3_nt: TGTGCCAGTAGTAAAAAACAGGGGGCCCTCAGCCCGGGGACCCAGTACTTC
j_call: TRBJ2-5
v_call: TRBV19
clone_size: once
d_call: TRBD1